The T cell receptor beta chain described here comes from a study of response to subunit inactivated influenza vaccine. Each CDR3 protein is one row after TCRdb ran MiXCR on the RT-PCR reads. The sample carries 150,000 to 200,000 distinct CDR3 sequences, approximately 12% recorded once. The CDR3 runs to 16 residues. Germline V gene lookup returns CDR1 SGHVS and CDR2 FNYEAQ. V lost 1 base, J lost 1 base, and 5 bases stayed unmatched. General study points: Authors suggested seasonal influenza vaccinations each recruit few new T cells.

Turning to this clonotype: Its matching antigen is unknown.

In addition, the sample was reused for a study of T cells expressing NK-cell markers. That report adds: 5'RACE template switching built TCR beta cDNA with unique molecular identifiers. Among the experiments, several used an anti-gamma-delta TCR antibody to restrict sorting to alpha-beta TCR T cells. In a handful of donors, dominant NKG2C+ clonotypes were roughly 1.0-7.0% of CD8+ T cells.

The TCR originated in a man in his fifties who received an inactivated influenza vaccine. This rearrangement joins TRBV7-6 to TRBJ1-1; 8 positions match TRBD1. Sequencing used CD8+ T cells sorted from PBMCs, obtained roughly 12 days after vaccination. Here the CDR3 reads CASSLVQGAGNTEAFF. The DNA for the CDR3 is TGTGCCAGCAGCTTAGTCCAGGGGGCTGGGAACACTGAAGCTTTCTTT.